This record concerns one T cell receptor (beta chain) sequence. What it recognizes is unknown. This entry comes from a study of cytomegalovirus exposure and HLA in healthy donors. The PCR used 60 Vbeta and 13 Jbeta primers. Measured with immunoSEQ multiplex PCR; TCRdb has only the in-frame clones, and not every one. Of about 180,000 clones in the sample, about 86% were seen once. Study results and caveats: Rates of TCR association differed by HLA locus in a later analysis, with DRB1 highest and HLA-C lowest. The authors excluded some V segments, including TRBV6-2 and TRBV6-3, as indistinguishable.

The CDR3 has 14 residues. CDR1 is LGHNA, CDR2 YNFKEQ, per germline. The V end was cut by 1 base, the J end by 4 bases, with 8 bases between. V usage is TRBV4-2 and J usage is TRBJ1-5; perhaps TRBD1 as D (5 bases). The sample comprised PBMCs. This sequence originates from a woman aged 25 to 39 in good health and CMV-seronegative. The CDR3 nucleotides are TGTGCCAGCAGCCAAGCGGCAGGGAATCAGCCCCAGCATTTT. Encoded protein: CASSQAAGNQPQHF.